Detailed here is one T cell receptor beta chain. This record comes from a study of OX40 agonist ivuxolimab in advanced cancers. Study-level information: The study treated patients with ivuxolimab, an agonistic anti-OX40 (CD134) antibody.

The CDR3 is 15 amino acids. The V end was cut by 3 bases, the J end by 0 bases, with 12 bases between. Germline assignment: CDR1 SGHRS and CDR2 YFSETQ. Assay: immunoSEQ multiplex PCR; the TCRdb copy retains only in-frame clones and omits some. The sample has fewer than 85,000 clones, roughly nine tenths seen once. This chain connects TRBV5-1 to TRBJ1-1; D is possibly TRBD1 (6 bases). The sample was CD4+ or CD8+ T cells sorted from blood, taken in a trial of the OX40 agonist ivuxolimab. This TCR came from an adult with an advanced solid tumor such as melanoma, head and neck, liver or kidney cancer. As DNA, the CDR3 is TGCGCCAGCAGCTCCTGGGGGGGGCTGAACACTGAAGCTTTCTTT. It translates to CASSSWGGLNTEAFF.